The 27 T cell receptor beta chains presented below share a single source sample, sequenced in a study of memory CD4+ T cells and cytomegalovirus serostatus. Single viable CD3+CD4+CD8-CD45RO+ cells were sorted as the memory CD4+ T cells. Produced via immunoSEQ multiplex PCR; TCRdb's table is partial and in-frame only. The profile shows around 50,000 clones, around 80% of them singletons. Sequencing input: memory CD4+ T cells from blood. The receptors originated from an adult in good health and CMV-seronegative.

The V call is TRBV7-2, the J call TRBJ2-5; TRBD1 might be the D (5 bases). V lost 6 bases and J 1 base, leaving 12 bases between the germline ends. Germline CDR1 is SGHTA and CDR2 is FQGNSA. This CDR3 is built from 14 residues. CDR3 region: CASSFDSSQETQYF. The CDR3 nucleotides read TGTGCCAGCAGTTTTGACAGCTCCCAAGAGACCCAGTACTTC.

The chain joins TRBV19 to TRBJ1-5; 9 positions match TRBD1. V trimming: 9 bases; J trimming: 5 bases; junction bases outside the gene matches: 5. This CDR3 has 13 residues. CDR1 is LNHDA and CDR2 is SQIVND in the germline V gene (reference sequence). The CDR3 sequence is CASMDRGHQPQHF. In DNA, the CDR3 is TGTGCCAGCATGGACAGGGGTCATCAGCCCCAGCATTTT.

V gene TRBV15 combines with J gene TRBJ1-4, with unresolved D. The CDR3 is 13 residues long. V gave up 5 bases and J gave up 10 bases, with 14 bases separating them. Germline assignment: CDR1 LNHNV and CDR2 YYDKDF (reference sequence). The CDR3 DNA follows: TGTGCCACCAGCTCTCGATCCGGCGGAAAACTGTTTTTT. This translates into CATSSRSGGKLFF.

The gene calls are TRBV6-1 and TRBJ2-1; 7 nucleotides match TRBD2. CDR3 size: 16 residues. CDR1 MNHNS and CDR2 SASEGT come from the germline V gene. The J segment lost 7 bases and the V segment lost 2 bases, leaving 11 bases of the junction unmatched. The CDR3 region is CASSEWGGLAVNEQFF. Written as DNA, the CDR3 is TGTGCCAGCAGTGAATGGGGAGGGCTAGCGGTTAATGAGCAGTTCTTC.

The chain employs TRBV7-8 and TRBJ2-5; D possibly corresponds to TRBD2 (5 bases). The end of the DNA fits TRBJ2-7 better, so the J call may be wrong. In germline, CDR1 is SGHVS, CDR2 FQNEAQ. The CDR3 spans 17 residues. CDR3 sequence (DNA): TGTGCCAGCACCCTCCAAGAGAGCGGAGCAGCCTCCTACGAGCAGTACTTC. Translating it yields CASTLQESGAASYEQYF.

This chain connects TRBV5-6 to TRBJ2-2; 7 nucleotides line up with TRBD1. Germline V gene lookup returns CDR1 SGHDT and CDR2 YYEEEE. This CDR3 is 14 amino acids long. V gave up 1 base and J gave up 10 bases; unmatched junction bases: 7. CDR3 residues: CASSLPPTGKELFF. CDR3 DNA sequence: TGTGCCAGCAGCTTGCCCCCGACAGGGAAGGAGCTGTTTTTT. Variable domain in full (rest from reference TRBV5-6 and TRBJ2-2): DAGVTQSPTHLIKTRGQQVTLRCSPKSGHDTVSWYQQALGQGPQFIFQYYEEEERQRGNFPDRFSGHQFPNYSSELNVNALLLGDSALYLCASSLPPTGKELFFGEGSRLTVL.

This chain connects TRBV27 to TRBJ1-5; TRBD1 aligns across 8 bases. Looked up from germline, CDR1 is MNHEY and CDR2 is SMNVEV (reference sequence). The CDR3 is 16 residues long. The V and J ends lost 5 bases and 4 bases, in that order; junction bases with no gene match: 10. CDR3 protein: CASSNNRDRLNQPQHF. CDR3 bases: TGTGCCAGCAGTAACAACCGGGACAGGCTAAATCAGCCCCAGCATTTT.

The chain has TRBV19 and TRBJ1-5; unclear D gene. This CDR3 comprises 14 residues. Trimming took off 1 base at V and 6 bases at J, with 10 bases between the two ends. Germline-derived CDR1 and CDR2 are LNHDA and SQIVND (reference sequence). DNA for the CDR3: TGTGCCAGTAGTATAGCGGGGTTTAGTCAGCCCCAGCATTTT. This translates into CASSIAGFSQPQHF.

V gene TRBV30 combines with J gene TRBJ1-5, with D maybe TRBD1 (5 bases). Trimming removed 4 bases from V and 1 base from J, with 11 bases in between. CDR3 length: 14 amino acids. Germline values: CDR1 GTSNPN, CDR2 SVGIG (reference sequence). CDR3 sequence: CAWNQGTSNQPQHF. CDR3 coding DNA: TGTGCCTGGAATCAGGGAACCAGCAATCAGCCCCAGCATTTT.

This chain links TRBV19 with TRBJ1-5; 8 nucleotides align to TRBD1. J lost 5 bases, V lost 5 bases, and 11 bases had no gene match. CDR1 and CDR2 (germline): LNHDA, SQIVND (reference sequence). The CDR3 loop spans 16 amino acids. DNA of the CDR3: TGTGCCAGTAGTGACAAGGGGACAGGATCCGATCAGCCCCAGCATTTT. Its translation is CASSDKGTGSDQPQHF.

This chain joins TRBV6-9 and TRBJ1-5; no firm D call. The CDR3 is made up of 13 amino acids. Trimming left V 10 bases short and J 2 bases short, with 12 bases between. Germline V gives CDR1 MNHGY, CDR2 SVAAGI. The CDR3 DNA reads as TGTGCCATCGGCGTATTTGGCAATCAGCCCCAGCATTTT. It encodes CAIGVFGNQPQHF.

This chain connects TRBV5-1 to TRBJ2-1, with a tentative D call TRBD2 (5 bases). Trimming stripped 3 bases from V and 8 bases from J, with 15 bases between. In germline, CDR1 is SGHRS, CDR2 YFSETQ. This CDR3 is 14 amino acids long. The CDR3 reads CASSWGSLRDEQFF. The CDR3 region has the DNA TGCGCCAGCAGCTGGGGTAGCCTGAGGGATGAGCAGTTCTTC. The entire variable domain, with the rest obtained from reference TRBV5-1 and TRBJ2-1, is as follows: KAGVTQTPRYLIKTRGQQVTLSCSPISGHRSVSWYQQTPGQGLQFLFEYFSETQRNKGNFPGRFSGRQFSNSRSEMNVSTLELGDSALYLCASSWGSLRDEQFFGPGTRLTVL.

This chain uses TRBV29-1 with TRBJ2-5; 7 bases match TRBD1. Germline trimming cut 4 bases from V and 7 bases from J; bases unmatched to any gene: 12. Germline CDR1 reads SQVTM; CDR2 reads ANQGSEA. The CDR3 sequence is 14 residues long. The CDR3 DNA sequence: TGCAGCGTTGGAGAACAACAGGGGTGGTTGACCCAGTACTTC. Translated: CSVGEQQGWLTQYF.

V and J are TRBV7-9 and TRBJ1-2; D may be TRBD1 (5 bases). CDR1 and CDR2 (germline): SEHNR, FQNEAQ (reference sequence). The CDR3 consists of 12 residues. V shed 1 base and J shed 13 bases, with 13 bases lying between them. For the CDR3, the DNA is TGTGCCAGCAGCTTAGGTGTTTGGGGGATCACCTTC. It yields the protein CASSLGVWGITF.

The V gene is TRBV5-6, the J gene TRBJ2-3, with 14 bases lining up with TRBD2. The junction had 13 bases not matched to a gene; V was cut back by 4 bases and J by 3 bases. The CDR3 is 19 residues long. From germline, CDR1 is SGHDT and CDR2 YYEEEE. Written as DNA, the CDR3 is TGTGCCAGCAGCCAGTATACCGGGACTAGCGGGAGAAGGACAGATACGCAGTATTTT. Translating it yields CASSQYTGTSGRRTDTQYF.

This chain links TRBV29-1 with TRBJ1-1; 7 bases agree with TRBD1. The CDR3 runs to 13 residues. Trimming at V came to 6 bases and at J to 5 bases, leaving 9 bases not matched to a gene. Germline loops: CDR1 SQVTM, CDR2 ANQGSEA. CDR3 in amino acids: CSVQGFWETEAFF. In DNA, the CDR3 is TGCAGCGTACAGGGGTTTTGGGAGACTGAAGCTTTCTTT. Full variable domain (missing parts from reference TRBV29-1 and TRBJ1-1): SAVISQKPSRDICQRGTSLTIQCQVDSQVTMMFWYRQQPGQSLTLIATANQGSEATYESGFVIDKFPISRPNLTFSTLTVSNMSPEDSSIYLCSVQGFWETEAFFGQGTRLTVV.

This clone was seen more than once but under ten times. The genes are TRBV28 and TRBJ1-1; TRBD1 might be the D (5 bases). V was clipped by 6 bases and J by 3 bases, with 14 bases between them. This CDR3 spans 14 amino acids. Germline V CDR1 and CDR2: MDHEN, SYDVKM. CDR3: CASRRSGRDTEAFF. As DNA, the CDR3 is TGTGCCAGCAGACGATCAGGGCGGGACACTGAAGCTTTCTTT. Full variable domain (rest looked up from reference TRBV28 and TRBJ1-1): DVKVTQSSRYLVKRTGEKVFLECVQDMDHENMFWYRQDPGLGLRLIYFSYDVKMKEKGDIPEGYSVSREKKERFSLILESASTNQTSMYLCASRRSGRDTEAFFGQGTRLTVV.

The rearrangement links TRBV19 to TRBJ1-3, with 8 bases that match TRBD1. The V gene's germline CDR1 is LNHDA and CDR2 SQIVND (reference sequence). The V and J ends lost 7 bases and 4 bases, in that order; junction bases with no gene match: 9. This CDR3 has 15 amino acids. CDR3 bases: TGTGCCAGTATTTCCCCCAGGGGGCGAGGAAACACCATATATTTT. Protein product: CASISPRGRGNTIYF.

The V and J genes are TRBV5-4 and TRBJ2-3; perhaps TRBD2 as D (5 bases). V lost 2 bases, J lost 3 bases, and 13 bases lay in between. CDR3 length equals 15 residues. Per germline, CDR1 SGHNT and CDR2 YYREEE (reference sequence). The CDR3 region has the DNA TGTGCCAGCAGCTTTGGTGGGAGAGGAACAGATACGCAGTATTTT. Its translation: CASSFGGRGTDTQYF.

The table lists this clone with a few counts. The chain has TRBV7-2 and TRBJ2-2, with TRBD2 identical over 9 bases. CDR1 is SGHTA and CDR2 is FQGNSA in the germline V gene. This CDR3 comprises 17 residues. V lost 1 base to trimming and J lost 7 bases; unmatched junction nucleotides: 10. The CDR3 DNA reads TGTGCCAGCAGCTTAGTCCCCACCGCGGGAGGGGGCGGGGAGCTGTTTTTT. Amino acid sequence: CASSLVPTAGGGGELFF.

The chain recombines TRBV2 with TRBJ1-1; 9 bases fit TRBD1. Germline V gene data show CDR1 as SNHLY and CDR2 as FYNNEI. There are 15 residues in the CDR3. The V gene end was trimmed by 9 bases and the J gene end by 8 bases; junction bases not matched to a gene: 16. The chain's CDR3 is CASSLLAGQGYEAFF. The CDR3 DNA follows: TGTGCCAGTTCTCTTCTCGCGGGACAGGGATACGAAGCTTTCTTT. The full variable domain, completed using reference TRBV2 and TRBJ1-1, is EPEVTQTPSHQVTQMGQEVILRCVPISNHLYFYWYRQILGQKVEFLVSFYNNEISEKSEIFDDQFSVERPDGSNFTLKIRSTKLEDSAMYFCASSLLAGQGYEAFFGQGTRLTVV.

The CDR3 nucleotides are TGTGCCAGCAGCTTAGCTCAAGACAGGGTTCGAGGGAATGAGCAGTTCTTC. Its translation: CASSLAQDRVRGNEQFF. The chain carries TRBV11-2 and TRBJ2-1; 7 nucleotides agree with TRBD1. The length of the CDR3 is 17 residues. The J segment lost 7 bases and the V segment lost 1 base, leaving 13 bases of the junction unmatched. Germline V CDR1 and CDR2: SGHAT, FQNNGV.

This chain connects TRBV5-8 to TRBJ1-2, with 8 bases identical to TRBD1. The CDR3 consists of 15 residues. Germline assignment: CDR1 SGHTS and CDR2 YDEGEE. With 2 bases clipped from V and 4 bases from J, the junction kept 7 bases outside the gene matches. Here the CDR3 reads CASSFPGTGSYGYTF. The CDR3 bases are TGTGCCAGCAGCTTCCCCGGGACAGGATCCTATGGCTACACCTTC.

The genes are TRBV7-9 and TRBJ2-7; tentatively, D is TRBD2 (5 bases). Trimming cost V 3 bases and J 6 bases, with 12 bases left between them. This CDR3 is 13 amino acids long. CDR1 and CDR2 from the germline V gene are SEHNR and FQNEAQ (reference sequence). This CDR3 reads CASSFGVEVEQYF. The CDR3 DNA reads TGTGCCAGCAGCTTCGGGGTCGAGGTCGAGCAGTACTTC.

J is TRBJ2-3 and V is TRBV10-1; 9 bases are a match to TRBD1. The V gene end was trimmed by 6 bases and the J gene end by 2 bases; junction bases not matched to a gene: 9. Germline V gene lookup returns CDR1 WNHNN and CDR2 SYGVQD (reference sequence). This CDR3 comprises 16 residues. The CDR3 spells CASSPGTGRDTDTQYF. The CDR3 region has the DNA TGCGCCAGCAGCCCTGGGACAGGGCGAGACACAGATACGCAGTATTTT.

The rearrangement links TRBV18 to TRBJ1-6, with D tentatively TRBD1 (6 bases). Germline loops: CDR1 KGHSH, CDR2 LQKENI. CDR3 length: 15 residues. Trimming pared 3 bases from V and 9 bases from J, leaving 15 bases between. The CDR3 region is CASSPVERGSSPLHF. The CDR3 nucleotides are TGTGCCAGCTCACCCGTCGAAAGGGGGAGTTCACCCCTCCACTTT. Full variable domain (remainder filled in from reference TRBV18 and TRBJ1-6): NAGVMQNPRHLVRRRGQEARLRCSPMKGHSHVYWYRQLPEEGLKFMVYLQKENIIDESGMPKERFSAEFPKEGPSILRIQQVVRGDSAAYFCASSPVERGSSPLHFGNGTRLTVT.

The rearrangement links TRBV2 to TRBJ2-7; maybe TRBD1 (5 bases). Deletions cut 0 bases from V and 12 bases from J, with 12 bases between. Germline-derived CDR1 and CDR2 are SNHLY and FYNNEI. The CDR3 extends over 12 amino acids. The CDR3 region is CASSEAGPGGYF. CDR3 bases: TGTGCCAGCAGTGAAGCGGGGCCAGGCGGGTACTTC.